Described below is a single TCR beta chain sequence and its context. Antigen unknown. On cycle 4 day 1 and cycle 7 day 1, as well as at baseline, blood was sampled. These data are taken from a study of OX40 agonist ivuxolimab in advanced cancers. This CDR3 region has 15 residues. Germline V CDR1 and CDR2: LNHDA, SQIVND (reference sequence). The trim removed 4 bases at V and 8 bases at J, leaving 11 bases unmatched. Generated by immunoSEQ multiplex PCR, the TCRdb table keeps only in-frame clones and is missing some. The data hold roughly 80,000 clones, with more than 70% observed a single time. Points from the study as a whole: Dose levels from 0.1 to 3.0 mg/kg saw CD4+ and CD8+ blood T cells expand clonally by week 6.

This TCR was sampled from an adult with an advanced solid tumor such as melanoma, head and neck, liver or kidney cancer. The J gene is TRBJ1-2, the V gene TRBV19; 9 bases are a match to TRBD1. This sample comprised CD4+ or CD8+ T cells sorted from blood, obtained in a trial of the OX40 agonist ivuxolimab. CDR3: CASSNGQGMVPGYTF. The CDR3 region has the DNA TGTGCCAGTAGTAACGGACAGGGGATGGTCCCCGGCTACACCTTC.